The rows below give T cell receptor beta chains drawn from one sample of a study of T-cell memory formation after mild COVID-19. TCRdb re-called the 5' RACE reads with MiXCR, one entry per CDR3 protein. This sample has under 300,000 distinct CDR3 sequences, with 8% to 9% found just once. Sequenced input: PBMCs or a T cell subset sorted from them (not recorded which). The receptors here all came from a young man who had mild COVID-19 (a few samples of this study predate the infection). Cell type and time point are not known. Both conserved end residues are part of each CDR3. A D gene is named only where the DNA matches it firmly. Only part of the rows carry a size: once, few, many, or a class if the clone is expanded.

V	size	D	J	CDR3	DNA
TRBV15	many	-	TRBJ1-2	CATSIPGGAYGYTF	TGTGCCACCAGCATCCCGGGGGGGGCCTATGGCTACACCTTC
TRBV28	few	-	TRBJ1-2	CASSPEVQGISRGYTF	TGTGCCAGCAGTCCAGAGGTTCAGGGAATCAGTCGTGGCTACACCTTC
TRBV7-9	few	-	TRBJ1-1	CASSFQVEAFF	TGTGCCAGCAGCTTCCAGGTAGAAGCTTTCTTT
TRBV7-9	many	-	TRBJ1-1	CASSSSWGRTEAFF	TGTGCCAGCAGTTCCTCGTGGGGCCGAACTGAAGCTTTCTTT
TRBV10-3	-	TRBD1	TRBJ1-6	CAIRTSGQGSNSPLHF	TGTGCCATCAGGACCTCAGGACAGGGAAGTAATTCACCCCTCCACTTT
TRBV6-5	-	-	TRBJ1-1	CASSSSPSSRHSLF	TGTGCCAGCAGTTCCTCCCCCAGTAGCCGACACTCCCTCTTT
TRBV11-2	few	-	TRBJ1-1	CASSLDFDSLGTEAFF	TGTGCCAGCAGCTTAGACTTCGACAGCTTGGGGACTGAAGCTTTCTTT
TRBV6-5	many	-	TRBJ1-5	CASSDRGRQPQHF	TGTGCCAGCAGTGATAGGGGTAGGCAGCCCCAGCATTTT
TRBV6-6	-	-	TRBJ2-1	CASSPTAGNEQFF	TGTGCCAGCAGTCCTACAGCTGGAAATGAGCAGTTCTTC
TRBV12-3/TRBV12-4	-	-	TRBJ2-7	CASSLWGTSNEQYF	TGTGCCAGCAGTTTATGGGGTACCTCCAACGAGCAGTACTTC
TRBV5-5	-	-	TRBJ1-5	CASSPTGGTPSAQHF	TGTGCCAGCAGCCCGACGGGAGGGACCCCCTCGGCCCAGCATTTT
TRBV14	few	-	TRBJ1-3	CASSSLDTNPGNTIYF	TGTGCCAGCAGCTCCCTGGATACGAACCCTGGAAACACCATATATTTT
TRBV5-1	many	-	TRBJ1-4	CASSSDITNEKLFF	TGCGCCAGCAGCTCGGACATAACTAATGAAAAACTGTTTTTT
TRBV27	few	-	TRBJ1-1	CASATGNTEAFF	TGTGCCAGCGCTACCGGGAACACTGAAGCTTTCTTT
TRBV5-1	-	-	TRBJ2-3	CASNLGGVGTDTQYF	TGCGCCAGCAACCTCGGTGGGGTTGGGACAGATACGCAGTATTTT
TRBV5-4	few	TRBD1	TRBJ2-1	CASSPPGQGRLNEQFF	TGTGCCAGCAGCCCCCCAGGACAGGGGCGTCTAAATGAGCAGTTCTTC
TRBV6-5	few	TRBD1	TRBJ2-5	CASSYRLGTAQETQYF	TGTGCCAGCAGTTACCGTTTAGGGACAGCCCAAGAGACCCAGTACTTC
TRBV7-2	-	-	TRBJ1-5	CASSLNRPGANQPQHF	TGTGCCAGCAGCTTAAACAGGCCGGGAGCCAATCAGCCCCAGCATTTT
TRBV6-2/TRBV6-3	-	-	TRBJ1-5	CASRDLQGKLDQPQHF	TGTGCCAGCAGGGACCTTCAGGGGAAGCTCGATCAGCCCCAGCATTTT
TRBV6-2/TRBV6-3	few	TRBD2	TRBJ2-1	CASRAGLAGQNEQFF	TGTGCCAGCAGGGCGGGACTAGCGGGCCAGAATGAGCAGTTCTTC
TRBV7-9	many	TRBD1	TRBJ2-7	CASSPRQGKERYF	TGTGCCAGCAGCCCCCGACAGGGGAAGGAGCGGTACTTC
TRBV20-1	few	-	TRBJ1-1	CSARIERAEAFF	TGCAGTGCTCGGATAGAAAGGGCTGAAGCTTTCTTT
TRBV5-1	few	TRBD1	TRBJ1-5	CASSPGTVTNQPQHF	TGCGCCAGCAGCCCCGGGACAGTGACAAATCAGCCCCAGCATTTT
TRBV5-1	few	-	TRBJ1-1	CASSLVLGNTEAFF	TGCGCCAGCAGCTTGGTTCTGGGTAACACTGAAGCTTTCTTT
TRBV6-5	-	TRBD1	TRBJ1-5	CASRGTGLGQPQHF	TGTGCCAGCAGGGGGACAGGGCTTGGGCAGCCCCAGCATTTT
TRBV5-1	-	TRBD2	TRBJ2-5	CASSRNSGGPQETQYF	TGCGCCAGCAGCAGAAATAGCGGGGGGCCACAAGAGACCCAGTACTTC
TRBV6-5	many	-	TRBJ1-5	CASSRTGSGPRQAQHF	TGTGCCAGCAGTAGAACCGGGAGTGGACCCAGGCAGGCCCAGCATTTT
TRBV3-1	-	TRBD1	TRBJ2-2	CASSLGTAITGELFF	TGTGCCAGCAGCCTCGGGACAGCGATAACCGGGGAGCTGTTTTTT
TRBV6-2/TRBV6-3	-	-	TRBJ1-1	CASSYFGGREAFF	TGTGCCAGCAGTTACTTTGGGGGGCGAGAAGCTTTCTTT
TRBV5-1	few	TRBD2	TRBJ2-3	CASSSQAGERETTDTQYF	TGCGCCAGCAGCTCCCAAGCGGGGGAGAGGGAGACGACAGATACGCAGTATTTT
TRBV5-1	many	TRBD1	TRBJ1-2	CASSFQGGGYTF	TGTGCCAGCAGTTTTCAGGGGGGTGGCTACACCTTC